Listed here is a single TCR beta chain. The antigen remains undetermined. The CDR3 runs 13 residues. Deletions cut 5 bases from V and 5 bases from J, with 12 bases between. Germline assignment: CDR1 SGHVS and CDR2 FNYEAQ. This sample is part of a study of cytomegalovirus exposure and HLA in healthy donors. Study-wide results and limits: Later, TCR association rates were found to vary by HLA locus, highest for DRB1 and lowest for HLA-C. Per a later analysis, fewer than 20,000 TCR beta sequences showed association with HLA alleles at 0.05 false discovery rate. Most observed TCR sequences were rare, whereas some public TCRs were detected in many donors. Reports credit the classifier with highly specific, highly sensitive diagnosis of cytomegalovirus status.

Both 60 Vbeta primers and 13 Jbeta primers went into the PCR. The data were produced by immunoSEQ multiplex PCR, yet TCRdb's version contains in-frame clones alone and is incomplete. The sample yields approximately 88,000 clones, under 85% seen once. Sequenced: PBMCs. This sequence joins TRBV7-6 and TRBJ2-5, with D possibly TRBD1 on 5 matching bases. This sequence was found in a man aged 45-60 years in good health and CMV-seropositive. CDR3 bases: TGTGCCAGCAGCAAGACAGTCGTGGAGACCCAGTACTTC. This translates into CASSKTVVETQYF.